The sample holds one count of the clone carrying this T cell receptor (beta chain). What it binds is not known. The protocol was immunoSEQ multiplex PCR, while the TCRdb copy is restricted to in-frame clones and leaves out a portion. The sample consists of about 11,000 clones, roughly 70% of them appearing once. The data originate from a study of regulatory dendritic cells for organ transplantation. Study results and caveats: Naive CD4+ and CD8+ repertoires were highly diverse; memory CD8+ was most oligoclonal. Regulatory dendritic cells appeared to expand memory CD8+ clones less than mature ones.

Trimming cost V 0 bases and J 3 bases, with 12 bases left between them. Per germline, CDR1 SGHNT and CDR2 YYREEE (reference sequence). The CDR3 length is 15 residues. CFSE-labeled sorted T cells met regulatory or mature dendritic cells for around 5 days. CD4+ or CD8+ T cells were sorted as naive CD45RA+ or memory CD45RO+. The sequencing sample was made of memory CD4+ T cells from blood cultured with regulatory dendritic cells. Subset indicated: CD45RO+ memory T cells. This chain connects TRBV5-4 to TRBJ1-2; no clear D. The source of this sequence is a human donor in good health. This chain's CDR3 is CASSLGFTGDYGYTF. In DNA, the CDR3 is TGTGCCAGCAGCTTGGGGTTTACCGGGGACTATGGCTACACCTTC. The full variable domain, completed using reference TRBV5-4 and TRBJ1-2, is ETGVTQSPTHLIKTRGQQVTLRCSSQSGHNTVSWYQQALGQGPQFIFQYYREEENGRGNFPPRFSGLQFPNYSSELNVNALELDDSALYLCASSLGFTGDYGYTFGSGTRLTVV.